This T cell receptor (beta chain) is from a study of beta chain features in type 1 diabetes. TCRB transcripts that were expressed got sequenced, as all of the isolated RNA had been reverse transcribed. Data came from immunoSEQ multiplex PCR; TCRdb stores just in-frame clones and leaves some out. The sample records some 160,000 clones, about 9% being singletons. Notes on the study in general: In every one of the four CD4+ subsets, TCRB CDR3s were moderately but significantly shorter in Type 1 diabetes patients. HLA effects on TCRB rearrangement stayed unresolved here.

This clone was counted a few times. Its specificity is not known. Averaging about 120 mL, one heparinised blood draw was given by each donor. It was via CD45RO/CCR7/CD25/CD127/CD95/CD27 that CD4+ naive, central memory, regulatory and stem cell-like memory cells were sorted. Each sorted population was over 98% pure. After removal of 2 bases from V and 8 bases from J, the junction contained 5 bases not matched to a gene. CDR3 length: 14 residues. Germline lookup yields CDR1 SSHAT and CDR2 FNYEAQ (reference sequence). The sample taken for sequencing was central memory CD4+ T cells from blood. This chain links TRBV7-7 with TRBJ2-1, with 8 bases aligning to TRBD2. The TCR originated in a woman younger than 35 with type 1 diabetes. This CDR3 reads CASSLRGGLDEQFF. The DNA of the CDR3 is TGTGCCAGCAGCTTACGGGGGGGCTTAGATGAGCAGTTCTTC.